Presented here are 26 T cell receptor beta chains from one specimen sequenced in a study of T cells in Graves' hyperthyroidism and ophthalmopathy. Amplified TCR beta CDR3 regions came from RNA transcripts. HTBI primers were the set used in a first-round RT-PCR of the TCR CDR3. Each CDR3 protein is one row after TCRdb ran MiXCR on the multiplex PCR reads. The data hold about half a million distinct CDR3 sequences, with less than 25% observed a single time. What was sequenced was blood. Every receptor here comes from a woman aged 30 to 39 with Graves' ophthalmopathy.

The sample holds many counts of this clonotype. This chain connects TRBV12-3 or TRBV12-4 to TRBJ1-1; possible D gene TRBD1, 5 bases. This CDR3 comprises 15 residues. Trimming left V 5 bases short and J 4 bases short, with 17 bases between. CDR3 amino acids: CASSPQTGGATEAFF. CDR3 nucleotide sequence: TGTGCCAGCAGTCCACAAACAGGAGGGGCCACTGAAGCTTTCTTT.

CDR3 residues: CATFFSGQGLYGYTF. The CDR3 DNA follows: TGTGCCACCTTCTTTTCGGGACAGGGACTTTATGGCTACACCTTC. The chain carries TRBV10-3 and TRBJ1-2; TRBD1 matches 9 bases. The CDR3 runs 15 residues. Germline loops: CDR1 ENHRY, CDR2 SYGVKD. V dropped 10 bases and J dropped 5; count of bases not matched to a gene: 14.

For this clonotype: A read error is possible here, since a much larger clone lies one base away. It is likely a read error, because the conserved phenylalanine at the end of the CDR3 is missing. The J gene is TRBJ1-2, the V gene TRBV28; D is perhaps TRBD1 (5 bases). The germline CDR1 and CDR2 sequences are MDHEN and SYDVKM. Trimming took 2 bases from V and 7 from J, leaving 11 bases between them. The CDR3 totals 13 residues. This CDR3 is CASSLAGRSGYTL. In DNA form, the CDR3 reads TGTGCCAGCAGTTTAGCAGGGAGGTCTGGCTACACCTTG.

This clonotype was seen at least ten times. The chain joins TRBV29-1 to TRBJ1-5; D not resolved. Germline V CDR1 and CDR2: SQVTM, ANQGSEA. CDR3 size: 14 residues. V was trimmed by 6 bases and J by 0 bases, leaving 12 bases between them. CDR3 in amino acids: CSVATANSNQPQHF. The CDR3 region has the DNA TGCAGCGTAGCAACAGCTAATAGCAATCAGCCCCAGCATTTT.

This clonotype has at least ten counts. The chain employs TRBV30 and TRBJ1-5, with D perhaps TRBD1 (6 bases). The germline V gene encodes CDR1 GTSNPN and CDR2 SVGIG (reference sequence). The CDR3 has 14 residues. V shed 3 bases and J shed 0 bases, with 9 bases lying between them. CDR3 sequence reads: CAWRDSYSNQPQHF. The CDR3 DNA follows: TGTGCCTGGAGGGACAGCTATAGCAATCAGCCCCAGCATTTT.

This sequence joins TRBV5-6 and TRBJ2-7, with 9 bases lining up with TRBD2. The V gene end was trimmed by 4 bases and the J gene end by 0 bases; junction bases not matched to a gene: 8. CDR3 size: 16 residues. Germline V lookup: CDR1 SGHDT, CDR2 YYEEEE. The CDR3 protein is CASSVLAGPRSYEQYF. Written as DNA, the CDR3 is TGTGCCAGCAGCGTACTAGCGGGCCCCCGCTCCTACGAGCAGTACTTC.

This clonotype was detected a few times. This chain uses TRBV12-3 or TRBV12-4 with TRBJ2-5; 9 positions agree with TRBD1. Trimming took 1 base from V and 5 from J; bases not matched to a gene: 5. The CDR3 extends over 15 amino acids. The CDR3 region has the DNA TGTGCCAGCAGTTTAGGACAGGGGGAGGTGGAGACCCAGTACTTC. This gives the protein CASSLGQGEVETQYF.

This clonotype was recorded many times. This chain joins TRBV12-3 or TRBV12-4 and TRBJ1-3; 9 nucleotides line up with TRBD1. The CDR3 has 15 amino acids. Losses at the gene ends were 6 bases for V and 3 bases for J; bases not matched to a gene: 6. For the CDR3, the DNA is TGTGCCAGCAGGGGGACAGGGCCCCTTGGAAACACCATATATTTT. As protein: CASRGTGPLGNTIYF.

DNA for the CDR3: TGCAGTGCTAGAGACATGGGGAGAGGGGAGACCCAGTACTTC. Its protein is CSARDMGRGETQYF. The V gene is TRBV20-1, the J gene TRBJ2-5; maybe TRBD2 (5 bases). The CDR3 covers 14 residues. Germline V gives CDR1 DFQATT, CDR2 SNEGSKA (reference sequence). Deletions cut 0 bases from V and 5 bases from J, with 13 bases between.

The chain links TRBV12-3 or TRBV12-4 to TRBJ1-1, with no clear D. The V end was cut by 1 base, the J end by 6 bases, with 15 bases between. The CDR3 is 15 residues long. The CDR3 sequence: CASSLETAASPEAFF. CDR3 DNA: TGTGCCAGCAGTTTAGAGACGGCAGCGTCCCCTGAAGCTTTCTTT.

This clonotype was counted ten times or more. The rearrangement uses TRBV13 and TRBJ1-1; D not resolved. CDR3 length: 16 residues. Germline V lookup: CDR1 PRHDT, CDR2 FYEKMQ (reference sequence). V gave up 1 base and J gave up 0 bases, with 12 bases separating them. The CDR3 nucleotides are TGTGCCAGCAGCTTAGTAGGACGGCTAATGAACACTGAAGCTTTCTTT. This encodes CASSLVGRLMNTEAFF. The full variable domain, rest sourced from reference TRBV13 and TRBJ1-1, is AAGVIQSPRHLIKEKRETATLKCYPIPRHDTVYWYQQGPGQDPQFLISFYEKMQSDKGSIPDRFSAQQFSDYHSELNMSSLELGDSALYFCASSLVGRLMNTEAFFGQGTRLTVV.

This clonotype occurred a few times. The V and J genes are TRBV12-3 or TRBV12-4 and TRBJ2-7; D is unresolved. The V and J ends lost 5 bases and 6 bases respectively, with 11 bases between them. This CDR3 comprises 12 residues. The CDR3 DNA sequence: TGTGCCAGCAGTAAGCTGTCGGGCGAGCAGTACTTC. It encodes CASSKLSGEQYF.

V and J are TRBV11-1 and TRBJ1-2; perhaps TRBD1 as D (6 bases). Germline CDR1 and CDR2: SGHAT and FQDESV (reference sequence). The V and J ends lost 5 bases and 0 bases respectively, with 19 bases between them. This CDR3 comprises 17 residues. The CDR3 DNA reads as TGTGCCAGCAGCCGATCCCCGCTGGGACAAACTAACTATGGCTACACCTTC. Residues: CASSRSPLGQTNYGYTF.

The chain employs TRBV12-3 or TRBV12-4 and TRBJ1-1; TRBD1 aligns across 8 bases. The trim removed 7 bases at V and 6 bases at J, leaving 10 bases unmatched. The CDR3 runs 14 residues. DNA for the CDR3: TGTGCCAGCAACCTTCTAGACAGGGGTGCTGAAGCTTTCTTT. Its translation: CASNLLDRGAEAFF.

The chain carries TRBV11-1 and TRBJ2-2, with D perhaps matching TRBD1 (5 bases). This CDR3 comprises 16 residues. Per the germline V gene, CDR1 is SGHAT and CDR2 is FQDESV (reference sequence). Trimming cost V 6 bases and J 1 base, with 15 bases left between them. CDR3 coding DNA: TGTGCCAGCAGTTATATCCCCCAGGGGAACACCGGGGAGCTGTTTTTT. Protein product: CASSYIPQGNTGELFF.

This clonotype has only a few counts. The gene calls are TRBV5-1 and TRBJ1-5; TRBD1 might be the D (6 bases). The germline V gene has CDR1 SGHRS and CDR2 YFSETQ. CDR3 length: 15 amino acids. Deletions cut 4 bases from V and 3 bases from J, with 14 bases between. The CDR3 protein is CASSPGTSTNQPQHF. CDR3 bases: TGCGCCAGCAGCCCGGGGACATCCACCAATCAGCCCCAGCATTTT.

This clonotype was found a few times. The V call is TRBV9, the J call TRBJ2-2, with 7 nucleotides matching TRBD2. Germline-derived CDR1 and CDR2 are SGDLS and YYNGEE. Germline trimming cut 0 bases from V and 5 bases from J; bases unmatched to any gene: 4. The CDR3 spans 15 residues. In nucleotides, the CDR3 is TGTGCCAGCAGCGTAGAACTAGCGTCTACCGGGGAGCTGTTTTTT. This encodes CASSVELASTGELFF.

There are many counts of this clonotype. The CDR3 DNA sequence: TGCAGTGCTAGCTCCGGGGATTACTATGGCTACACCTTC. Translated, it gives CSASSGDYYGYTF. V and J are TRBV20-1 and TRBJ1-2; D unclear. This CDR3 contains 13 residues. The V gene lost 3 bases and the J gene lost 3 bases, with 11 bases spanning the gap. Germline V CDR1 and CDR2: DFQATT, SNEGSKA (reference sequence).

In DNA, the CDR3 is TGTGCCTGGAAGAAGACAGGACCCTCCTACGAGCAGTACTTC. Residues: CAWKKTGPSYEQYF. The genes are TRBV30 and TRBJ2-7; TRBD1 might be the D (6 bases). V lost 4 bases and J lost 0, with 13 bases in between. CDR1 and CDR2 (germline): GTSNPN, SVGIG (reference sequence). The CDR3 runs 14 residues.

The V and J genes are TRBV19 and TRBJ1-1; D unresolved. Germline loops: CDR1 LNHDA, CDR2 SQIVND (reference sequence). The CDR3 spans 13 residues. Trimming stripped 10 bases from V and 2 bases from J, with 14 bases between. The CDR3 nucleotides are TGTGCCACCATGGGCGAATTAAACACTGAAGCTTTCTTT. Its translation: CATMGELNTEAFF.

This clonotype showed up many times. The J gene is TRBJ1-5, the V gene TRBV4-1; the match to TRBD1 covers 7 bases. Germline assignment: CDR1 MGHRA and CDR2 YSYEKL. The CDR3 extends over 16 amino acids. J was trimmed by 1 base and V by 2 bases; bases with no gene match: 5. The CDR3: CASSQRGPSSNQPQHF. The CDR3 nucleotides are TGCGCCAGCAGCCAAAGGGGGCCGTCGAGCAATCAGCCCCAGCATTTT.

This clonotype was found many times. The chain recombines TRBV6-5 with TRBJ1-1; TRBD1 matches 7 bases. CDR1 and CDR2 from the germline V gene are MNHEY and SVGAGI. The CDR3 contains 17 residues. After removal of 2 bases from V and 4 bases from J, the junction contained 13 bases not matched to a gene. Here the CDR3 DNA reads TGTGCCAGCAGTTACGATCCTTGGACAGGAGAACGCACTGAAGCTTTCTTT. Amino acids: CASSYDPWTGERTEAFF.

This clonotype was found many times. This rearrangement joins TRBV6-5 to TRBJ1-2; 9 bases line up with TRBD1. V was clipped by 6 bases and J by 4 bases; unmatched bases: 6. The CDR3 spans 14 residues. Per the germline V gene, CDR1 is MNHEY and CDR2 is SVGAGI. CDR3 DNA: TGTGCCAGCAGCTACCGGGACAGGGCCTATGGCTACACCTTC. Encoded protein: CASSYRDRAYGYTF.

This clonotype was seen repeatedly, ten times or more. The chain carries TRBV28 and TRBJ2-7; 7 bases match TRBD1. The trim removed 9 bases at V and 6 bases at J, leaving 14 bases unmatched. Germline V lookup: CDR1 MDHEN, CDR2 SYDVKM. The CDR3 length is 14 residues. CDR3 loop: CASYKASPGGEQYF. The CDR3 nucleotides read TGTGCCAGTTATAAGGCCTCGCCAGGGGGCGAGCAGTACTTC.

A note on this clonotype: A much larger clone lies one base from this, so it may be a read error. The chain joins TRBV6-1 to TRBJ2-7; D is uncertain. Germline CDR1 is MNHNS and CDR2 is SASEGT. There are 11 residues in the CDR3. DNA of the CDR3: TGTGCCAGCGGCTGGCGCTACGAGCAGTGCTTC. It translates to CASGWRYEQCF.

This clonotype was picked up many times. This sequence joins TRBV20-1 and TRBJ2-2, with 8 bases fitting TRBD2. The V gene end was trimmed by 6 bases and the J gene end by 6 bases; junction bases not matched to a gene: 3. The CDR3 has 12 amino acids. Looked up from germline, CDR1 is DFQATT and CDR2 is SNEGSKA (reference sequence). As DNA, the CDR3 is TGCAGTGCACCACTAGCGGCCGGGGAGCTGTTTTTT. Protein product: CSAPLAAGELFF.